One TCR beta chain is described in this entry. Its antigen is unknown. Germline V gene lookup returns CDR1 SGHAT and CDR2 FQNNGV. The CDR3 has 16 residues. V was pared by 1 base and J by 5 bases, with 8 bases of the junction left unmatched. The sample comes from a study of blood T cells in healthy people across ages. Findings and limits, study-wide: Across the age range, TCR beta diversity per million T cells fell in a roughly linear way. With naive T cell percentage, TCR beta diversity showed a strong correlation.

Each donor had 8.5 to 10 milliliters of peripheral blood drawn. Primers used in a second PCR of about 7 to 11 cycles were a sample-barcoded 5' primer and a J-beta primer mix. Through a template-switch adaptor with 12 random nucleotides, each cDNA molecule received a tag. TCRdb processed the 5' RACE reads anew with MiXCR; each CDR3 protein has one entry. Seen here are hundreds of thousands of distinct CDR3 sequences, around 45% observed once, and the top ten hold roughly a fifth. This clonotype was obtained from a man aged 60-69 years in good health. Sequencing used blood. The V gene is TRBV11-2, the J gene TRBJ2-7, with TRBD1 identical over 10 bases. CDR3 nucleotides: TGTGCCAGCAGCTTAGGACCGGGACAGGGGTTCGACGAGCAGTACTTC. This encodes CASSLGPGQGFDEQYF. Complete variable domain (other parts from reference TRBV11-2 and TRBJ2-7): EAGVAQSPRYKIIEKRQSVAFWCNPISGHATLYWYQQILGQGPKLLIQFQNNGVVDDSQLPKDRFSAERLKGVDSTLKIQPAKLEDSAVYLCASSLGPGQGFDEQYFGPGTRLTVT.